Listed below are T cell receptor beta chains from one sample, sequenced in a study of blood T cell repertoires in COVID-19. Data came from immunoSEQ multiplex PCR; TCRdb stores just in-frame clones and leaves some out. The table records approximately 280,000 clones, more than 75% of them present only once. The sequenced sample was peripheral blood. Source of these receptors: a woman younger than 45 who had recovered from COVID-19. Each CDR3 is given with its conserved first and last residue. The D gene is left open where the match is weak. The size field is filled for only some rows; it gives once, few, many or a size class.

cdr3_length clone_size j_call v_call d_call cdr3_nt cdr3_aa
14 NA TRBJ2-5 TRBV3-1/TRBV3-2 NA TGTGCCAGCAGCCCCTGGACTGATCAAGAGACCCAGTACTTC CASSPWTDQETQYF
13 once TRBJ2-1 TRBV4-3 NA TGCGCCAGCAGCCCCCGGAGGGGCAATGAGCAGTTCTTC CASSPRRGNEQFF
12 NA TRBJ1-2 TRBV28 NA TGTGCCAGTACAGGGCCGAACTATGGCTACACCTTC CASTGPNYGYTF
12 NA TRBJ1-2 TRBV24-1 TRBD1 TGTGCCACCCAAGGACAGGGGGGCGGCTACACCTTC CATQGQGGGYTF
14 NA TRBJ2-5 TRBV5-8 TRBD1 TGTGCCAGCACTCCCGACAGGGACCAAGAGACCCAGTACTTC CASTPDRDQETQYF
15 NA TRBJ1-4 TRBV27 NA TGTGCCAGCAGCTCAGGGGTTTTGTCTAATGAAAAACTGTTTTTT CASSSGVLSNEKLFF
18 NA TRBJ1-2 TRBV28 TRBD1 TGTGCCAGCAGTTTACCCGCCTCCGGGACAGGGGGAATGGGCGGCTACACCTTC CASSLPASGTGGMGGYTF
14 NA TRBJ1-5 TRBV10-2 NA TGCGCCAGCAGTGGGTCAGAACTCAATCAGCCCCAGCATTTT CASSGSELNQPQHF
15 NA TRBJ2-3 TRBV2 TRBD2 TGTGCCAGCAGCTTGACTAGCGGAGTCACAGATACGCAGTATTTT CASSLTSGVTDTQYF
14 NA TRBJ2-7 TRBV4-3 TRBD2 TGCGCTAAGCAACCGACTAGCGGGCTCCGGGAGCAGTACTTC CAKQPTSGLREQYF
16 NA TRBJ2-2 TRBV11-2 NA TGTGCCAGCAGCTCCTGGGGGGACAGAAACACCGGGGAGCTGTTTTTT CASSSWGDRNTGELFF
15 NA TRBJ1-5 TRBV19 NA TGTGCCAGTAGTTCATCTTACACAGGGAAGCAGCCCCAGCATTTT CASSSSYTGKQPQHF
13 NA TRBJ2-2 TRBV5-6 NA TGTGCCAGCAGCCGGTCGAACACCGGGGAGCTGTTTTTT CASSRSNTGELFF
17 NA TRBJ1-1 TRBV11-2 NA TGTGCCAGCAGCTTAGTGCCGGGATGGGTTGAGAACACTGAAGCTTTCTTT CASSLVPGWVENTEAFF
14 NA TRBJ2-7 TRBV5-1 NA TGCGCCAGCAGCGCCGACAGCGACTCCTACGAGCAGTACTTC CASSADSDSYEQYF
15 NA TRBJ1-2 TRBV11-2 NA TGTGCCAGCAGCTTAGGGCCCAGGGAGGTCGGCGGCTACACCTTC CASSLGPREVGGYTF
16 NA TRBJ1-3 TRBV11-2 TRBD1 TGTGCCAGCAGCGCAGGACAGGGCTCCTCTGGAAACACCATATATTTT CASSAGQGSSGNTIYF
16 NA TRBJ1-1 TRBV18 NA TGTGCCAGCTCACCTGGATTACGGGGAGTCAACACTGAAGCTTTCTTT CASSPGLRGVNTEAFF
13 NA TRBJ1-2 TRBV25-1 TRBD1 TGTGCCAGCACCGGGACAGGGGGTTTATCCTACACCTTC CASTGTGGLSYTF
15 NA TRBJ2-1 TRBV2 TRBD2 TGTGCCAGCAAACCGGGACTAGCCAACTACAATGAGCAGTTCTTC CASKPGLANYNEQFF
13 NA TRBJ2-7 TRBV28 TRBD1 TGTGCCAGCAGTTCGGGACAGATCTACGAGCAGTACTTC CASSSGQIYEQYF
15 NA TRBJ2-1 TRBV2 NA TGTGCCAGCAGTGGGGACACCCGCTCCTACAATGAGCAGTTCTTC CASSGDTRSYNEQFF
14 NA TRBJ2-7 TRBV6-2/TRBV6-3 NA TGTGCCACCAGCTTGTCAGGTGGCCTCTACGAGCAGTACTTC CATSLSGGLYEQYF
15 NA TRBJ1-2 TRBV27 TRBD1 TGTGCCAGCACCGATAACAACAGGGGGGAGGTTGGCTACACCTTC CASTDNNRGEVGYTF
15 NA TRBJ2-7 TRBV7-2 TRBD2 TGTGCCAGCAGCTCTCCGGGACTAGCGGGAACCGAGCAGTACTTC CASSSPGLAGTEQYF
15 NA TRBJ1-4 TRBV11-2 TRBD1 TGTGCCAGCAGCTTAAGAGGACAGGCCGAGGAAAAACTGTTTTTT CASSLRGQAEEKLFF
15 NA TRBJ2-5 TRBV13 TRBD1 TGTGCCAGCAGCGCCTCACACGGACAGGAAGAGACCCAGTACTTC CASSASHGQEETQYF
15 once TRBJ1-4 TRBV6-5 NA TGTGCCAGCAGCCGACGGACTACAACTAATGAAAAACTGTTTTTT CASSRRTTTNEKLFF
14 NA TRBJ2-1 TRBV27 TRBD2 TGTGCCAGCAGTTTTGGGACTATCTACAATGAGCAGTTCTTC CASSFGTIYNEQFF
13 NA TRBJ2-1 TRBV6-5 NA TGTGCCAGCAGTACGGAGTCCTACAATGAGCAGTTCTTC CASSTESYNEQFF
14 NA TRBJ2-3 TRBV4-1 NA TGCGCCAGCAGGCTCGAAGGGGGAGCAGATACGCAGTATTTT CASRLEGGADTQYF
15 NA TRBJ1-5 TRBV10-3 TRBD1 TGTGCCATCAGCACCCAGGACAGGAGCAATCAGCCCCAGCATTTT CAISTQDRSNQPQHF
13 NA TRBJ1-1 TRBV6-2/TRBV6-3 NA TGTGCCAGCAGCTTACTGGTGAGCACTGAAGCTTTCTTT CASSLLVSTEAFF
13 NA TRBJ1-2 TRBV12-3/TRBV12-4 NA TGTGCCAGCAGTATCCCGAACTTCTATGGCTACACCTTC CASSIPNFYGYTF
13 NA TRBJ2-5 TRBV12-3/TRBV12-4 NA TGTGCCAGCAGTTTAGCGGCAGGGGAGACCCAGTACTTC CASSLAAGETQYF
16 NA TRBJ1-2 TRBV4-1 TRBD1 TGCGCCAGCAGCCAGCCCCGGGACAGGAATAGTAAAGGCTACACCTTC CASSQPRDRNSKGYTF
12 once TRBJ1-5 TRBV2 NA TGTGCCAGCAGTGAAACAGGGCAGCCCCAGCATTTT CASSETGQPQHF
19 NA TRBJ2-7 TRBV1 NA TGCACCAGCAGCCACGCCTCACTCAATCCGGGACAGGGGGCCCACGAGCAGTACTTC CTSSHASLNPGQGAHEQYF
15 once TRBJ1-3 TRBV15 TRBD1 TGTGCCACCAGCAGCGACAGGGGGACTGGAAACACCATATATTTT CATSSDRGTGNTIYF
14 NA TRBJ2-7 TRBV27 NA TGTGCCAGCAGTTTATCAGCCAGGGGCTACGAGCAGTACTTC CASSLSARGYEQYF
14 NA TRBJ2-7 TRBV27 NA TGTGCCAGCAGTTTATCTGCCGGGGCCTACGAGCAGTACTTC CASSLSAGAYEQYF
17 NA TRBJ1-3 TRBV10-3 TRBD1 TGTGCCATCAGCAAAACCCAGGGACAGTTCTCTGGAAACACCATATATTTT CAISKTQGQFSGNTIYF
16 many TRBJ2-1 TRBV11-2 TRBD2 TGTGCCAGCAGCTTAGTTATGGCTAGCGGGAGCCATGAGCAGTTCTTC CASSLVMASGSHEQFF
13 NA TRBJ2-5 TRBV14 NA TGTGCCAGCAGCCAAGGTCTCCAAGAGACCCAGTACTTC CASSQGLQETQYF
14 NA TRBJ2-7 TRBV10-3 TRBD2 TGTGCCATCAGTGTAGCAGCGGGAGAATACGAGCAGTACTTC CAISVAAGEYEQYF
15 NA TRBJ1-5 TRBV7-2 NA TGTGCCAGCAGCTTAAGTCCTAACAGGTTTCAGCCCCAGCATTTT CASSLSPNRFQPQHF
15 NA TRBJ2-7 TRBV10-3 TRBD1 TGTGCCATCCGTCGGGACAGTAAGATTCCCCACGAGCAGTACTTC CAIRRDSKIPHEQYF
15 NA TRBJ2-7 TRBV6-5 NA TGTGCCAGCAGTTACTTTAGGACATCTACCTACGAGCAGTACTTC CASSYFRTSTYEQYF